The 16 T cell receptor beta chains reported below all come from one sample, sequenced in a study of blood T cell repertoires in COVID-19. Data came from immunoSEQ multiplex PCR; TCRdb stores just in-frame clones and leaves some out. The sample includes around 100,000 clones, 75% to 90% of them seen just once. The sequencing input was peripheral blood. The receptors originated from a man in his fifties or sixties with acute or convalescent COVID-19.

The rearrangement joins TRBV10-3 to TRBJ2-7; 7 positions match TRBD2. CDR3 length: 14 amino acids. The germline CDR1 and CDR2 sequences are ENHRY and SYGVKD. The ends lost 3 bases at V and 2 bases at J; junction bases unmatched: 4. CDR3 nucleotides: TGTGCCATCAGTGATCTAGCGGAGACCTACGAGCAGTACTTC. Translation: CAISDLAETYEQYF.

This clone was detected only once. The chain recombines TRBV19 with TRBJ2-1, with 14 bases that match TRBD2. The CDR3 runs to 14 residues. The V segment lost 5 bases and the J segment 10 bases; nucleotides outside the gene matches: 4. Germline CDR1 and CDR2: LNHDA and SQIVND (reference sequence). CDR3 amino acids: CASSGTSGSGEQFF. CDR3 DNA: TGTGCCAGTAGTGGGACTAGCGGGAGTGGCGAGCAGTTCTTC.

The V call is TRBV28, the J call TRBJ2-1; 9 nucleotides align to TRBD1. The V gene's germline CDR1 is MDHEN and CDR2 SYDVKM. This CDR3 spans 17 amino acids. The V segment lost 5 bases and the J segment 6 bases; nucleotides outside the gene matches: 14. The chain's CDR3 is CASSQPYTGTGSNEQFF. CDR3 sequence (DNA): TGTGCCAGCAGTCAACCATATACCGGGACAGGGTCCAATGAGCAGTTCTTC.

The chain couples TRBV3-1 (or the pseudogene TRBV3-2) to TRBJ1-6; 7 nucleotides agree with TRBD1. Germline CDR1 reads LGHDT; CDR2 reads YNNKEL (reference sequence). The CDR3 totals 13 residues. J gave up 13 bases and V 3 bases, and 6 bases lay outside the gene matches. The CDR3 region is CASSQGDSSPLHF. CDR3 DNA sequence: TGTGCCAGCAGCCAGGGGGACAGTTCGCCCCTCCACTTT.

CDR3 sequence reads: CASSLRLDGLAGLPGTGELFF. The CDR3, as DNA: TGCGCCAGCAGCTTGCGTCTGGATGGACTAGCGGGTCTTCCGGGCACCGGGGAGCTGTTTTTT. This sequence joins TRBV5-1 and TRBJ2-2; TRBD2 aligns across 11 bases. The CDR3 loop spans 21 amino acids. CDR1 is SGHRS and CDR2 is YFSETQ in the germline V gene. Trimming removed 1 base from V and 4 bases from J; junction bases left unmatched: 18.

This chain's CDR3 is CASRRGPLETQYF. CDR3 coding DNA: TGTGCCAGCAGAAGGGGTCCACTGGAGACCCAGTACTTC. The chain recombines TRBV6-5 with TRBJ2-5, with D possibly matching TRBD1 (5 bases). The CDR3 is 13 amino acids. Trimming took off 6 bases at V and 5 bases at J, with 13 bases between the two ends. Germline V gene lookup returns CDR1 MNHEY and CDR2 SVGAGI.

DNA of the CDR3: TGCGCCAGCAGTGTTGGGCCTAGCGGGAGATTTACCTACAATGAGCAGTTCTTC. It encodes CASSVGPSGRFTYNEQFF. The chain joins TRBV10-1 to TRBJ2-1; 10 bases agree with TRBD2. V shed 4 bases and J 2 bases; nucleotides not matched to a gene: 11. The CDR3 is 18 residues long. Germline loops: CDR1 WNHNN, CDR2 SYGVQD (reference sequence).

This clone was detected once. This chain links TRBV4-1 with TRBJ2-5; tentative D call: TRBD1 (5 bases). The CDR3 runs to 14 residues. The V end was cut by 8 bases, the J end by 1 base, with 14 bases between. The germline gives CDR1 MGHRA, CDR2 YSYEKL. The CDR3: CASGRTGVQETQYF. The CDR3 DNA follows: TGCGCCAGCGGTAGAACAGGTGTCCAAGAGACCCAGTACTTC.

The chain carries TRBV3-1 (or the pseudogene TRBV3-2) and TRBJ2-3; D is possibly TRBD1 (6 bases). The CDR3 runs 12 residues. V was trimmed by 4 bases and J by 6 bases, leaving 8 bases between them. Germline assignment: CDR1 LGHDT and CDR2 YNNKEL (reference sequence). CDR3: CASSRTGDTQYF. CDR3 coding DNA: TGTGCCAGCAGCCGTACAGGGGATACGCAGTATTTT.

This clone was detected only once. The chain carries TRBV27 and TRBJ2-5, with TRBD1 matching 9 bases. The CDR3 sequence is 15 residues long. In germline, CDR1 is MNHEY, CDR2 SMNVEV (reference sequence). Unmatched junction bases numbered 8, after V lost 8 bases and J lost 1 base. The CDR3 sequence is CASGPGQGPQETQYF. The CDR3 nucleotides read TGTGCCAGCGGCCCGGGACAGGGACCCCAAGAGACCCAGTACTTC.

The rearrangement joins TRBV10-1 to TRBJ2-7; 11 bases are shared with TRBD2. This CDR3 region has 15 residues. Trimming cost V 3 bases and J 7 bases; bases outside gene matches: 8. CDR1 is WNHNN and CDR2 is SYGVQD in the germline V gene (reference sequence). The CDR3 bases are TGCGCCAGCAGTGACCCGACTAGCGGGGCCCTGGAGCAGTACTTC. It specifies CASSDPTSGALEQYF.

The CDR3 DNA sequence: TGTGCCACCAGCAGAGATAGGAGTGATAGCACAGATACGCAGTATTTT. Amino acids: CATSRDRSDSTDTQYF. The chain employs TRBV15 and TRBJ2-3, with unresolved D. CDR1 and CDR2 from the germline V gene are LNHNV and YYDKDF (reference sequence). The length of the CDR3 is 16 residues. The V end lost 0 bases, the J end lost 0 bases, and 10 bases lay between the germline ends.

The chain couples TRBV15 to TRBJ2-5, with 12 bases identical to TRBD2. CDR1 is LNHNV and CDR2 is YYDKDF in the germline V gene (reference sequence). The ends lost 1 base at V and 5 bases at J; junction bases unmatched: 8. This CDR3 has 17 amino acids. In DNA form, the CDR3 reads TGTGCCACCAGCAGAGGAAAGACTAGCGGGAGTGCGGAGACCCAGTACTTC. Translated, it gives CATSRGKTSGSAETQYF.

This chain connects TRBV19 to TRBJ1-5; 7 nucleotides line up with TRBD1. From germline, CDR1 is LNHDA and CDR2 SQIVND (reference sequence). The CDR3 runs 16 residues. The J segment lost 6 bases and the V segment lost 2 bases, leaving 10 bases of the junction unmatched. In nucleotides, the CDR3 is TGTGCCAGTAGTATATACCCTGTGGCAGGGGGTCAGCCCCAGCATTTT. This translates into CASSIYPVAGGQPQHF.

The chain is built from TRBV9 and TRBJ2-4; no clear D gene. The CDR3 loop spans 15 amino acids. CDR1 SGDLS and CDR2 YYNGEE come from the germline V gene. The V end was cut by 0 bases, the J end by 8 bases, with 15 bases between. The CDR3 loop reads CASSVVPPLEYIQYF. CDR3 in DNA: TGTGCCAGCAGCGTAGTCCCCCCCCTGGAGTACATTCAGTACTTC.

This chain joins TRBV12-5 and TRBJ2-1; 9 bases align to TRBD2. This CDR3 is built from 15 residues. With V trimmed by 1 base and J by 6 bases, 4 bases remained unmatched. The germline V gene has CDR1 LGHNT and CDR2 FRNRAP. The CDR3 nucleotides are TGTGCTAGTGGTTTGGGGGGACTAGCAGTCAATGAGCAGTTCTTC. It translates to CASGLGGLAVNEQFF.